These T cell receptor beta chains were read from a single sample in a study of blood T cell repertoires in COVID-19. Sequenced by immunoSEQ multiplex PCR; TCRdb stores in-frame clones only, minus some. This repertoire shows 200,000 to 250,000 clones, about four fifths found once; its top ten account for 3% to 4.5%. The sequencing sample was made of peripheral blood. The source of these receptors is a woman of 80 years or more with acute or convalescent COVID-19. The CDR3 runs from the conserved cysteine through the conserved F or W. D genes are given only for firm matches. Clone size is given for some rows only: seen once, a few or many times, or a class if the clone is expanded.

>-|-|TRBJ1-2|TRBV19
CASNPHVGGNYGYTF
TGTGCCAGTAACCCCCACGTAGGGGGTAACTATGGCTACACCTTC
>-|-|TRBJ2-3|TRBV5-1
CASSRVGRVTDTQYF
TGCGCCAGCAGCCGGGTCGGTAGAGTCACAGATACGCAGTATTTT
>-|TRBD2|TRBJ2-5|TRBV5-1
CASSLEGTSGWETQYF
TGCGCCAGCAGCTTGGAGGGGACTAGCGGTTGGGAGACCCAGTACTTC
>-|TRBD1|TRBJ1-4|TRBV27
CASSPGTGNTRRTNEKLFF
TGTGCCAGCAGTCCCGGGACAGGGAATACCCGGAGGACTAATGAAAAACTGTTTTTT
>-|-|TRBJ2-7|TRBV7-2
CASSLGTLYEQYF
TGTGCCAGCAGCTTAGGGACACTCTACGAGCAGTACTTC
>-|TRBD1|TRBJ1-2|TRBV4-1
CASSQGQETSGYGYTF
TGCGCCAGCAGCCAGGGACAGGAAACTTCGGGGTATGGCTACACCTTC
>once|TRBD1|TRBJ2-3|TRBV2
CASSGPRGLSTDTQYF
TGTGCCAGCAGTGGCCCCAGGGGGCTAAGCACAGATACGCAGTATTTT
>-|TRBD1|TRBJ2-7|TRBV18
CASSPPGQGSGEQYF
TGTGCCAGCTCACCCCCGGGACAGGGTTCGGGGGAGCAGTACTTC
>-|-|TRBJ1-4|TRBV5-4
CASSSDSAQGKLFF
TGTGCCAGCAGTTCAGACTCGGCTCAGGGAAAACTGTTTTTT
>once|-|TRBJ1-5|TRBV4-1
CASSQDWGRGEDQPQHF
TGCGCCAGCAGCCAAGATTGGGGCAGGGGCGAGGATCAGCCCCAGCATTTT
>-|-|TRBJ1-2|TRBV19
CASSTQGPSYGYTF
TGTGCCAGTAGTACACAGGGTCCCTCCTATGGCTACACCTTC
>-|TRBD2|TRBJ2-7|TRBV5-4
CASSLSSGGATYEQYF
TGTGCCAGCAGCTTATCTAGCGGGGGGGCAACCTACGAGCAGTACTTC
>-|-|TRBJ1-2|TRBV2
CASSHSRNYGYTF
TGTGCCAGCAGTCACAGCCGCAACTATGGCTACACCTTC
>few|-|TRBJ1-1|TRBV11-2
CASSSRVEGEAFF
TGTGCCAGCAGCTCACGTGTGGAGGGCGAAGCTTTCTTT
>-|TRBD2|TRBJ2-7|TRBV7-2
CASSAPSGKPYEQYF
TGTGCCAGCAGCGCCCCTAGCGGAAAACCCTACGAGCAGTACTTC
>-|-|TRBJ1-2|TRBV2
CASSGETGSMRGYTF
TGTGCCAGCAGTGGCGAAACAGGGAGTATGCGGGGCTACACCTTC
>-|-|TRBJ1-2|TRBV6-5
CASSILLVANYGYTF
TGTGCCAGCAGTATACTACTTGTAGCTAACTATGGCTACACCTTC
>-|TRBD2|TRBJ2-7|TRBV30
CAWSTSGGIWVQYF
TGTGCCTGGAGTACTAGCGGGGGTATTTGGGTGCAGTACTTC
>-|-|TRBJ1-5|TRBV20-1
CSARAYDTQHF
TGCAGTGCTAGAGCCTACGACACCCAGCATTTT
>-|TRBD2|TRBJ2-3|TRBV7-7
CASSLGTSGDTQYF
TGTGCCAGCAGCTTGGGGACTAGCGGGGATACGCAGTATTTT
>-|TRBD1|TRBJ2-6|TRBV5-5
CASSLITGGFSGANVLTF
TGTGCCAGCAGCTTAATCACAGGGGGCTTCTCTGGGGCCAACGTCCTGACTTTC
>few|-|TRBJ1-4|TRBV5-6
CASRTAVAGEKLFF
TGTGCCAGCAGAACGGCCGTCGCGGGGGAAAAACTGTTTTTT
>-|TRBD2|TRBJ2-7|TRBV9
CASSPQAGGGPYEQYF
TGTGCCAGCAGCCCTCAGGCGGGCGGGGGGCCCTACGAGCAGTACTTC
>-|TRBD1|TRBJ1-2|TRBV4-1
CASSQEGDRVAYGYTF
TGCGCCAGCAGCCAAGAGGGGGACAGGGTGGCCTATGGCTACACCTTC
>-|TRBD1|TRBJ1-3|TRBV5-1
CASSSGGTVGGNTIYF
TGCGCCAGCAGCTCGGGAGGGACAGTCGGCGGAAACACCATATATTTT
>once|-|TRBJ2-1|TRBV27
CASSRVRASLSYNEQFF
TGTGCCAGCAGCCGTGTCAGGGCCTCCCTCTCCTACAATGAGCAGTTCTTC
>-|-|TRBJ1-6|TRBV7-8
CASSSDSSYNSPLHF
TGTGCCAGCAGCTCGGACAGCTCCTATAATTCACCCCTCCACTTT
>-|-|TRBJ2-7|TRBV20-1
CSASTDPYEQYF
TGCAGTGCTAGTACAGATCCCTACGAGCAGTACTTC
>-|-|TRBJ1-1|TRBV7-2
CASSLTENTEAFF
TGTGCCAGCAGCCTGACAGAAAACACTGAAGCTTTCTTT
>-|TRBD1|TRBJ2-3|TRBV27
CASSFGTGEWDTQYF
TGTGCCAGCAGTTTCGGGACAGGGGAGTGGGATACGCAGTATTTT
>-|TRBD1|TRBJ1-1|TRBV28
CASRPGTVNTEAFF
TGTGCCAGCAGGCCCGGGACAGTGAACACTGAAGCTTTCTTT
>-|TRBD2|TRBJ2-1|TRBV5-6
CASSSAGGEQFF
TGTGCCAGCAGCTCCGCGGGGGGTGAGCAGTTCTTC
>-|-|TRBJ2-3|TRBV27
CASSFQRSTDTQYF
TGTGCCAGCAGTTTCCAGAGGAGCACAGATACGCAGTATTTT
>once|-|TRBJ2-7|TRBV7-2
CASSPRSGNSYEQYF
TGTGCCAGCAGTCCCCGGTCGGGGAATAGCTACGAGCAGTACTTC
>-|TRBD1|TRBJ2-2|TRBV6-5
CASSYSGGTNTGELFF
TGTGCCAGCAGTTACTCAGGGGGCACGAACACCGGGGAGCTGTTTTTT
>-|TRBD1|TRBJ1-4|TRBV5-1
CASSLAGGESEKLFF
TGCGCCAGCAGCTTGGCAGGGGGCGAGAGTGAAAAACTGTTTTTT
>-|-|TRBJ1-1|TRBV20-1
CSARDRFEAFF
TGCAGTGCTAGAGACCGGTTTGAAGCTTTCTTT